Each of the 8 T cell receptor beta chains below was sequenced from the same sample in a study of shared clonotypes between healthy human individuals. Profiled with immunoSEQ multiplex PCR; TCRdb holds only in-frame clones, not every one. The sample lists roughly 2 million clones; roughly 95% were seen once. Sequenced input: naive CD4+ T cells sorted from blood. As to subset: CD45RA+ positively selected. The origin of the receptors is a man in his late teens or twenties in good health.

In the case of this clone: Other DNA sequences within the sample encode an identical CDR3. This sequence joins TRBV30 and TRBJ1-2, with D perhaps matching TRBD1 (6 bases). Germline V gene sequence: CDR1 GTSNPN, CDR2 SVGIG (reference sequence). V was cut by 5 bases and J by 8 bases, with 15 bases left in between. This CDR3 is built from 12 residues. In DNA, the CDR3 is TGTGCCTGGGGATTGACAGGAGGAGGCTACACCTTC. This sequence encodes CAWGLTGGGYTF.

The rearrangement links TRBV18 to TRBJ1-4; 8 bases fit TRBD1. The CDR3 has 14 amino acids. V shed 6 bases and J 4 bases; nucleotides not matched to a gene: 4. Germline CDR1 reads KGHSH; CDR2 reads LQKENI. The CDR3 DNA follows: TGTGCCAGCTCGTCAACAGGGGGTAATGAAAAACTGTTTTTT. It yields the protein CASSSTGGNEKLFF.

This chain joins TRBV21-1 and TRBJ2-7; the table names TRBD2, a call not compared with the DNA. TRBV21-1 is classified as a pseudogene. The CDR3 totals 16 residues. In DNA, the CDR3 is TGTGCCAGCAGCCTCCAGGCTAGCGGGATCACCTACGAGCAGTACTTC. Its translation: CASSLQASGITYEQYF.

The CDR3 loop is CASKFSRQGNTEAFF. The CDR3 DNA follows: TGTGCCAGCAAATTCAGCCGACAGGGGAACACTGAAGCTTTCTTT. J is TRBJ1-1 and V is TRBV6-5; 7 positions agree with TRBD1. Trimming removed 7 bases from V and 1 base from J; junction bases left unmatched: 9. This CDR3 spans 15 amino acids. Germline-derived CDR1 and CDR2 are MNHEY and SVGAGI.

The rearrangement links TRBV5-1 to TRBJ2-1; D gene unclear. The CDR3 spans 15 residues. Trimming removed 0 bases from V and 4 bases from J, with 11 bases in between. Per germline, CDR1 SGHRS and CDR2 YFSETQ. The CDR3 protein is CASSLGTLVYNEQFF. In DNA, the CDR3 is TGCGCCAGCAGCTTGGGGACCCTGGTATACAATGAGCAGTTCTTC.

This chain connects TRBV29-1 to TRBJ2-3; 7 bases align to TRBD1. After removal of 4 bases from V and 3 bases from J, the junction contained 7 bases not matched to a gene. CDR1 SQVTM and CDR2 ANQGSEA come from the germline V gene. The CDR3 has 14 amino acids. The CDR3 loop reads CSVVRDRATDTQYF. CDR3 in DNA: TGCAGCGTTGTCCGAGACAGGGCGACAGATACGCAGTATTTT.

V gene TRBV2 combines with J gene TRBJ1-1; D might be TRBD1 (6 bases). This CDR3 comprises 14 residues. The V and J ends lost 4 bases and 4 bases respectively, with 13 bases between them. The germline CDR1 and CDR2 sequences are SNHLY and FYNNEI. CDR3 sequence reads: CASSAETGPTEAFF. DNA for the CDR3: TGTGCCAGCAGTGCGGAGACAGGACCCACTGAAGCTTTCTTT. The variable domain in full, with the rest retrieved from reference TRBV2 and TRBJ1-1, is EPEVTQTPSHQVTQMGQEVILRCVPISNHLYFYWYRQILGQKVEFLVSFYNNEISEKSEIFDDQFSVERPDGSNFTLKIRSTKLEDSAMYFCASSAETGPTEAFFGQGTRLTVV.

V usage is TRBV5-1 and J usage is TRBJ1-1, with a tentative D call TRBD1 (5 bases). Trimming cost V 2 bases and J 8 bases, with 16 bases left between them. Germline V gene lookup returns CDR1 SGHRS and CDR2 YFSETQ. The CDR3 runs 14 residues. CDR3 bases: TGCGCCAGCAGCTTTTGGGACGGGACTAAAGAAGCTTTCTTT. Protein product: CASSFWDGTKEAFF. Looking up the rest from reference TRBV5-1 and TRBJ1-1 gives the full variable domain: KAGVTQTPRYLIKTRGQQVTLSCSPISGHRSVSWYQQTPGQGLQFLFEYFSETQRNKGNFPGRFSGRQFSNSRSEMNVSTLELGDSALYLCASSFWDGTKEAFFGQGTRLTVV.